This T cell receptor beta chain came from a study of T-cell reconstitution after alpha-beta-depleted transplantation in children. Preparing the TCRbeta library involved the use of unique molecular identifiers. TCRdb re-called the PCR reads with MiXCR, one entry per CDR3 protein. The sample lists hundreds of thousands of distinct CDR3 sequences, 13% occurring once. This clonotype was counted many times. Germline V gene sequence: CDR1 SEHNR, CDR2 FQNEAQ (reference sequence). The V and J ends lost 5 bases and 7 bases, in that order; junction bases with no gene match: 14. The CDR3 spans 17 residues. The source was PBMCs, collected from the stem cell graft. The clonotype originates from a human donor who donated a stem cell graft to a child with Fanconi anemia. The rearrangement links TRBV7-9 to TRBJ1-6, with 7 bases aligning to TRBD1. The CDR3 coding sequence is TGTGCCAGCAGCCGTACCTCCCAGGGACAGCTAAATTCACCCCTCCACTTT. Translating gives CASSRTSQGQLNSPLHF.